Given below is one T cell receptor beta chain in context. This CDR3 is built from 14 residues. V lost 5 bases and J lost 8; bases outside the gene matches: 9. Germline V gives CDR1 LNHDA, CDR2 SQIVND (reference sequence). Produced via immunoSEQ multiplex PCR; TCRdb's table is partial and in-frame only. The table shows about 71,000 clones, with about 80% occurring only once. The source of the sample is a study of blood T cell repertoires in COVID-19. Study overall: Sources were T cells, B-cell-depleted T cells, or PBMCs; the material itself was cDNA or gDNA.

This clonotype was obtained from an elderly woman with acute or convalescent COVID-19. This rearrangement joins TRBV19 to TRBJ2-1, with TRBD2 matching over 7 bases. The source material was peripheral blood. The CDR3: CASSPGLVSDEQFF. In nucleotides, the CDR3 is TGTGCCAGTAGTCCTGGACTAGTATCTGATGAGCAGTTCTTC. The entire variable domain, with the rest obtained from reference TRBV19 and TRBJ2-1, is as follows: DGGITQSPKYLFRKEGQNVTLSCEQNLNHDAMYWYRQDPGQGLRLIYYSQIVNDFQKGDIAEGYSVSREKKESFPLTVTSAQKNPTAFYLCASSPGLVSDEQFFGPGTRLTVL.